Shown below are 18 T cell receptor beta chains from a single sample sequenced in a study of cytotoxic CD8 clonotypes in ibrutinib-treated CLL. The repertoire was sequenced with immunoSEQ multiplex PCR; TCRdb's copy has only in-frame clones and lacks some. The sample holds 100,000 to 150,000 clones, 70% to 90% seen once. This specimen consisted of PBMCs, obtained after 24 months of ibrutinib treatment. These receptors were taken from a human donor with chronic lymphocytic leukemia.

V gene TRBV28 combines with J gene TRBJ2-7; D perhaps matches TRBD2 (5 bases). Trimming removed 2 bases from V and 7 bases from J, with 12 bases in between. Germline V gives CDR1 MDHEN, CDR2 SYDVKM. The CDR3 runs 13 residues. CDR3 sequence reads: CASSLDGLIEQYF. The CDR3 DNA reads as TGTGCCAGCAGTTTAGACGGACTGATTGAGCAGTACTTC.

This clone occurred a few times. The chain employs TRBV6-1 and TRBJ1-6, with TRBD1 identical over 9 bases. Germline CDR1 is MNHNS and CDR2 is SASEGT. CDR3 length equals 15 residues. V was pared by 10 bases and J by 2 bases, with 6 bases of the junction left unmatched. This chain's CDR3 is CATDRGATYNSPLHF. In DNA form, the CDR3 reads TGTGCCACCGACAGGGGGGCCACCTATAATTCACCCCTCCACTTT.

The chain is built from TRBV7-2 and TRBJ1-2; maybe TRBD1 (6 bases). Germline-derived CDR1 and CDR2 are SGHTA and FQGNSA. The CDR3 contains 15 residues. V lost 5 bases and J lost 1, with 14 bases in between. This chain's CDR3 is CASSPGGGINYGYTF. CDR3 DNA sequence: TGTGCCAGCAGCCCCGGAGGGGGGATTAACTATGGCTACACCTTC. Full variable domain (missing parts from reference TRBV7-2 and TRBJ1-2): GAGVSQSPSNKVTEKGKDVELRCDPISGHTALYWYRQSLGQGLEFLIYFQGNSAPDKSGLPSDRFSAERTGGSVSTLTIQRTQQEDSAVYLCASSPGGGINYGYTFGSGTRLTVV.

The chain has TRBV6-1 and TRBJ2-7, with 9 nucleotides matching TRBD1. The CDR3 has 15 amino acids. CDR1 is MNHNS and CDR2 is SASEGT in the germline V gene. The V and J ends lost 5 bases and 3 bases, in that order; junction bases with no gene match: 8. DNA of the CDR3: TGTGCCAGCAGTAACCCCGGGACAGGGATCTACGAGCAGTACTTC. Protein product: CASSNPGTGIYEQYF.

This sequence joins TRBV6-1 and TRBJ2-5; D remains unclear. The ends were cut back, 0 bases at V and 0 bases at J, with 11 bases in the middle. Germline assignment: CDR1 MNHNS and CDR2 SASEGT. The CDR3 runs to 16 residues. CDR3 sequence reads: CASSEAWASYQETQYF. The CDR3 DNA follows: TGTGCCAGCAGTGAAGCCTGGGCCTCGTACCAAGAGACCCAGTACTTC.

The CDR3 DNA sequence: TGTGCCAGCAGTTCCCCGACCCCGGACAGGATTGAAGCTTTCTTT. As protein: CASSSPTPDRIEAFF. The genes are TRBV28 and TRBJ1-1; 7 bases match TRBD1. Trimming cost V 4 bases and J 7 bases; bases outside gene matches: 12. Germline CDR1 MDHEN, CDR2 SYDVKM. This CDR3 comprises 15 residues. Drawing the rest from reference TRBV28 and TRBJ1-1, the complete variable domain is DVKVTQSSRYLVKRTGEKVFLECVQDMDHENMFWYRQDPGLGLRLIYFSYDVKMKEKGDIPEGYSVSREKKERFSLILESASTNQTSMYLCASSSPTPDRIEAFFGQGTRLTVV.

The chain employs TRBV28 and TRBJ1-5; a possible D gene is TRBD1 (6 bases). The CDR3 loop spans 15 amino acids. Germline V gene lookup returns CDR1 MDHEN and CDR2 SYDVKM. The V gene lost 7 bases and the J gene lost 6 bases, with 19 bases spanning the gap. This CDR3 is CASNRGLFGTQPQHF. CDR3 sequence (DNA): TGTGCCAGCAACCGGGGGCTGTTTGGTACTCAGCCCCAGCATTTT.

This clone appeared a few times. CDR3 amino acids: CASSQMGARGTVAFF. The CDR3 region has the DNA TGCGCCAGCAGCCAAATGGGGGCCAGGGGCACGGTGGCTTTCTTT. This chain links TRBV4-1 with TRBJ1-1, with D maybe TRBD1 (6 bases). The germline V gene has CDR1 MGHRA and CDR2 YSYEKL. The CDR3 totals 15 residues. Trimming left V 2 bases short and J 11 bases short, with 21 bases between.

This clone has a handful of counts. J is TRBJ2-7 and V is TRBV5-4; 7 bases align to TRBD1. V was pared by 1 base and J by 5 bases, with 12 bases of the junction left unmatched. The CDR3 covers 16 residues. Germline-derived CDR1 and CDR2 are SGHNT and YYREEE (reference sequence). CDR3 protein: CASSLYLDQGVDEQYF. In DNA form, the CDR3 reads TGTGCCAGCAGCTTGTACTTGGACCAGGGGGTGGACGAGCAGTACTTC.

V usage is TRBV2 and J usage is TRBJ2-7; 7 bases map to TRBD1. Germline V gene lookup returns CDR1 SNHLY and CDR2 FYNNEI. The CDR3 runs to 11 residues. Losses at the gene ends were 7 bases for V and 4 bases for J; bases not matched to a gene: 1. The CDR3 is CASKGAYEQYF. The CDR3 region has the DNA TGTGCCAGCAAGGGGGCTTACGAGCAGTACTTC.

J is TRBJ2-1 and V is TRBV7-2; D tentatively fits TRBD1 or TRBD2 (5 bases each). Germline CDR1 reads SGHTA; CDR2 reads FQGNSA. V was clipped by 4 bases and J by 14 bases, with 18 bases between them. There are 13 residues in the CDR3. The CDR3: CASSYPGTLREFF. DNA of the CDR3: TGTGCCAGCAGCTATCCCGGGACGCTCAGGGAGTTCTTC.

The chain carries TRBV18 and TRBJ2-3, with D possibly matching TRBD2 (6 bases). V was trimmed by 3 bases and J by 2 bases, leaving 15 bases between them. The CDR3 loop spans 16 amino acids. CDR1 is KGHSH and CDR2 is LQKENI in the germline V gene. Here the CDR3 reads CASSPIGGFITDTQYF. CDR3 sequence (DNA): TGTGCCAGCTCACCCATTGGAGGGTTTATCACAGATACGCAGTATTTT.

The V gene is TRBV20-1, the J gene TRBJ2-7; weak D call: TRBD2 (6 bases). From germline, CDR1 is DFQATT and CDR2 SNEGSKA (reference sequence). V lost 6 bases and J lost 6, with 9 bases in between. The CDR3 sequence is 10 residues long. This CDR3 reads CSARRGEQYF. CDR3 bases: TGCAGTGCCCGGAGGGGCGAGCAGTACTTC.

This clone showed up just a few times. The chain recombines TRBV7-2 with TRBJ1-4, with unresolved D. This CDR3 has 15 residues. Trimming removed 1 base at V and 4 bases at J, with 10 bases between. Germline loops: CDR1 SGHTA, CDR2 FQGNSA. CDR3 sequence reads: CASSLDILFNEKLFF. Here the CDR3 DNA reads TGTGCCAGCAGCTTAGATATACTGTTTAATGAAAAACTGTTTTTT. Together with reference TRBV7-2 and TRBJ1-4, the CDR3 gives the full variable domain: GAGVSQSPSNKVTEKGKDVELRCDPISGHTALYWYRQSLGQGLEFLIYFQGNSAPDKSGLPSDRFSAERTGGSVSTLTIQRTQQEDSAVYLCASSLDILFNEKLFFGSGTQLSVL.

The V and J genes are TRBV21-1 and TRBJ2-7. TRBV21-1 is listed as a pseudogene. This CDR3 is 17 amino acids long. The CDR3 spells CASSIPNPVPPRHEQYF. The CDR3 DNA is TGTGCCAGCAGCATCCCTAACCCCGTTCCCCCCCGGCACGAGCAGTACTTC.

This chain links TRBV7-9 with TRBJ1-4, with D possibly TRBD1 on 5 matching bases. Trimming removed 5 bases from V and 0 bases from J, with 13 bases in between. Germline V gene sequence: CDR1 SEHNR, CDR2 FQNEAQ (reference sequence). The CDR3 runs to 16 residues. The DNA of the CDR3 is TGTGCCAGCAGCCCCCAGGACACGGCAACTAATGAAAAACTGTTTTTT. Encoded protein: CASSPQDTATNEKLFF.

The rearrangement joins TRBV6-6 to TRBJ2-1; 9 bases are a match to TRBD2. The CDR3 has 15 amino acids. The J segment lost 3 bases and the V segment lost 4 bases, leaving 4 bases of the junction unmatched. Germline V gene data show CDR1 as MNHNY and CDR2 as SVGAGI (reference sequence). CDR3 bases: TGTGCCAGCAGTTTATCTAGCGGGAACTACAATGAGCAGTTCTTC. Its translation is CASSLSSGNYNEQFF.

The rearrangement links TRBV5-4 to TRBJ2-7, with 11 bases identical to TRBD2. V dropped 2 bases and J dropped 7; count of bases not matched to a gene: 5. This CDR3 is 14 amino acids long. Germline CDR1 and CDR2: SGHNT and YYREEE (reference sequence). This chain's CDR3 is CASSLELAGAEQYF. In DNA, the CDR3 is TGTGCCAGCAGCTTAGAACTAGCGGGGGCTGAGCAGTACTTC.